This entry lists 6 T cell receptor beta chains sequenced from one sample in a study of blood T cell repertoires in COVID-19. Using immunoSEQ multiplex PCR, the repertoire was profiled, and TCRdb retains in-frame clones only, with some absent. The table has 45,000 to 65,000 clones, around 86% seen once. Sequenced sample: peripheral blood. Receptor source: a man in his fifties with active COVID-19.

The chain uses TRBV4-1 and TRBJ2-5, with a tentative D call TRBD2 (6 bases). CDR1 and CDR2 (germline): MGHRA, YSYEKL. The CDR3 extends over 16 amino acids. The V and J ends lost 5 bases and 1 base respectively, with 17 bases between them. The CDR3 DNA sequence: TGCGCCAGCAGCGGAAGGGGACGCGGGATCCAAGAGACCCAGTACTTC. The encoded protein is CASSGRGRGIQETQYF.

This clone showed up just once. V and J are TRBV6-5 and TRBJ1-2; possibly TRBD1 for D (6 bases). Trimming shortened V by 0 bases and J by 6 bases, and 14 bases separated the two germline ends. The CDR3 runs 15 residues. Germline values: CDR1 MNHEY, CDR2 SVGAGI. The CDR3: CASSYSRQGFHGYTF. CDR3 in DNA: TGTGCCAGCAGTTACTCTCGGCAGGGGTTCCATGGCTACACCTTC.

DNA of the CDR3: TGCGCCAGCAGCCAAGATTTTGGCAGTTTAAACTATGGCTACACCTTC. Residues: CASSQDFGSLNYGYTF. The chain links TRBV4-3 to TRBJ1-2; D call uncertain. Trimming cost V 0 bases and J 2 bases, with 13 bases left between them. The CDR3 covers 16 residues. Germline-derived CDR1 and CDR2 are LGHNA and YSLEER.

As to this clone: The junction departs from the called germline gene at one end, perhaps through a read error. This chain connects TRBV27 to TRBJ2-1; 7 nucleotides agree with TRBD1. The CDR3 covers 16 residues. Germline CDR1 reads MNHEY; CDR2 reads SMNVEV (reference sequence). CDR3 protein: CASSFIQGSAYKEQFF. CDR3 DNA: TGTGCCAGCAGTTTTATACAGGGGTCCGCGTACAAGGAGCAGTTCTTC.

This clone was observed a single time. The chain couples TRBV6-5 to TRBJ1-1, with D possibly TRBD1 on 6 matching bases. V shed 5 bases and J shed 4 bases, with 14 bases lying between them. This CDR3 is built from 14 residues. The germline gives CDR1 MNHEY, CDR2 SVGAGI. The CDR3 is CASSTQQGSTEAFF. The DNA for the CDR3 is TGTGCCAGCAGTACCCAACAGGGTAGCACTGAAGCTTTCTTT.

The chain uses TRBV28 and TRBJ2-7; D gene unclear. The CDR3 totals 15 residues. With 6 bases removed from V and 5 bases from J, the gap between germline ends came to 20 bases. Germline-derived CDR1 and CDR2 are MDHEN and SYDVKM. The CDR3 nucleotides read TGTGCCAGCAGCTTAGAGCGCGGCTCATACCACGAGCAGTACTTC. It encodes CASSLERGSYHEQYF.